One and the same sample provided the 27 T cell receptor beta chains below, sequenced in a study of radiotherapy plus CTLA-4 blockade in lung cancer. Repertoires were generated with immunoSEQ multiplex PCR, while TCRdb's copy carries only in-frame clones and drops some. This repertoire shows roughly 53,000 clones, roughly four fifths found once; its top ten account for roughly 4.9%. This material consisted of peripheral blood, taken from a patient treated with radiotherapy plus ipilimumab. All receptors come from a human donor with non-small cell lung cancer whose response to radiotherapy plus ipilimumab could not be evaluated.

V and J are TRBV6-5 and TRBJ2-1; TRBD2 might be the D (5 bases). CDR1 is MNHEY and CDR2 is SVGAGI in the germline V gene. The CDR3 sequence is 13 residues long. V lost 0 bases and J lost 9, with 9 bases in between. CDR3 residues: CASSYSQGSEQFF. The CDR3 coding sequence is TGTGCCAGCAGTTACTCCCAAGGGAGTGAGCAGTTCTTC.

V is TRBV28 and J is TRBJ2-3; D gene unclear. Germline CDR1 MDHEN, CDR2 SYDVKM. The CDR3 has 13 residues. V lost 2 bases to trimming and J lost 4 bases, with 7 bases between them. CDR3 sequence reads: CASSLLSSDTQYF. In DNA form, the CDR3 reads TGTGCCAGCAGTTTACTCTCCTCAGATACGCAGTATTTT.

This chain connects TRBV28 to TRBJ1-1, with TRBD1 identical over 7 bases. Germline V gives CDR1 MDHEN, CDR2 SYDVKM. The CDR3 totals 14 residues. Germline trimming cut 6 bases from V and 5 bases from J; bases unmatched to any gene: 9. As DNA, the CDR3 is TGTGCCAGCAGCCAGCCTCAGGGGGGTACTGAAGCTTTCTTT. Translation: CASSQPQGGTEAFF.

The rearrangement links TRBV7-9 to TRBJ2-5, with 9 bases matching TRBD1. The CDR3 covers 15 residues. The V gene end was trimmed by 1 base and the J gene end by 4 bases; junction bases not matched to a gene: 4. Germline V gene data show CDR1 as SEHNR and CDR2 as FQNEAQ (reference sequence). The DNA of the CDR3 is TGTGCCAGCAGCTTAGGGGGACAGGGAAGAGAGACCCAGTACTTC. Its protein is CASSLGGQGRETQYF.

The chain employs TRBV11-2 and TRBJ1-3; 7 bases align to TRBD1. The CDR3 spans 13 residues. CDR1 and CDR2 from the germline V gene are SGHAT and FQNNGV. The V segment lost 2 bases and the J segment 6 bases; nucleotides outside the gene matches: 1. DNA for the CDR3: TGTGCCAGCAGCTTAACAGGGGAAAACACCATATATTTT. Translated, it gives CASSLTGENTIYF.

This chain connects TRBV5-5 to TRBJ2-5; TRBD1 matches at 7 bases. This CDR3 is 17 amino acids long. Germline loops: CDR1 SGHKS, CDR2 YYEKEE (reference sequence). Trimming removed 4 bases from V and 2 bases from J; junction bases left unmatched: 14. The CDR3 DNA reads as TGTGCCAGCAGCCCCAACCCTGGGACAGCCTATCAAGAGACCCAGTACTTC. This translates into CASSPNPGTAYQETQYF. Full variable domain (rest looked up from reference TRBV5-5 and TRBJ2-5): DAGVTQSPTHLIKTRGQQVTLRCSPISGHKSVSWYQQVLGQGPQFIFQYYEKEERGRGNFPDRFSARQFPNYSSELNVNALLLGDSALYLCASSPNPGTAYQETQYFGPGTRLLVL.

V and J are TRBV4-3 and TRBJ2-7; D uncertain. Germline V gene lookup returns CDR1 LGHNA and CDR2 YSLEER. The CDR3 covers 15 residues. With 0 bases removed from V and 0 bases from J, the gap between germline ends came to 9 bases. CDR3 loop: CASSQDSTRSYEQYF. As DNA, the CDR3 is TGCGCCAGCAGCCAAGATAGTACGCGCTCCTACGAGCAGTACTTC.

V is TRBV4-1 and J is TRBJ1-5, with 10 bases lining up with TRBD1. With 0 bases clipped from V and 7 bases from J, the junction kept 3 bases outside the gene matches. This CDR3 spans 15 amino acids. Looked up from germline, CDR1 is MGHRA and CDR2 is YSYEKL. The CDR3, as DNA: TGCGCCAGCAGCCAAGACGACAGGGGGCTACAGCCCCAGCATTTT. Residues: CASSQDDRGLQPQHF.

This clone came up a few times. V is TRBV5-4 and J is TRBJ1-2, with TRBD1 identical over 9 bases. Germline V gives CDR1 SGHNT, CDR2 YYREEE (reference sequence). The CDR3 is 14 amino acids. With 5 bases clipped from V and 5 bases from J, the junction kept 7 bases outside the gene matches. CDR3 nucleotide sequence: TGTGCCAGCAGAACACAGGGGGCGCAATATGGCTACACCTTC. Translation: CASRTQGAQYGYTF.

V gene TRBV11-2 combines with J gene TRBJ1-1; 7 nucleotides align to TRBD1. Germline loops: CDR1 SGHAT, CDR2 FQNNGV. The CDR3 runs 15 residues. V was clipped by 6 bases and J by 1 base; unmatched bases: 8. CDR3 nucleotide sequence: TGTGCCAGCAGAGGCGGGACAGCGGGGAACACTGAAGCTTTCTTT. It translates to CASRGGTAGNTEAFF.

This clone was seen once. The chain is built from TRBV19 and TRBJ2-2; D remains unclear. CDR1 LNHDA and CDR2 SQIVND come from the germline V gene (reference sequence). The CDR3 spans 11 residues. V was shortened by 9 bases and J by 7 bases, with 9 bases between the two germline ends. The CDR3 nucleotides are TGTGCCAGCAGCGAATTCGGGGAGCTGTTTTTT. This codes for CASSEFGELFF.

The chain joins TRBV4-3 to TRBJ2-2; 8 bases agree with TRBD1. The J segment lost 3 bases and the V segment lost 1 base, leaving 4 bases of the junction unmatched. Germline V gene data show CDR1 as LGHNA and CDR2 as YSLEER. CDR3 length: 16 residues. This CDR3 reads CASSQVAGGDTGELFF. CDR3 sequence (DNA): TGCGCCAGCAGCCAAGTGGCAGGGGGCGACACCGGGGAGCTGTTTTTT.

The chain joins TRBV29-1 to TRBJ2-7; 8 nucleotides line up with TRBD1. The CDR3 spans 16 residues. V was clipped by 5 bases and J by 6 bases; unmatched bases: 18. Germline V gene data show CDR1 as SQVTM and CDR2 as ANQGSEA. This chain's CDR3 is CSVSPTPGTGVREQYF. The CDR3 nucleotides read TGCAGCGTTTCCCCAACCCCCGGGACAGGAGTACGCGAGCAGTACTTC.

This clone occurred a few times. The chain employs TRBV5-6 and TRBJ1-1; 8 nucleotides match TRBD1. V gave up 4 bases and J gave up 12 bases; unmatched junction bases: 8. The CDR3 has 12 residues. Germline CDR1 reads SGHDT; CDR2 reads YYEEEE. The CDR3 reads CASSGQGGWSFF. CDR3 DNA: TGTGCCAGCAGCGGACAGGGAGGTTGGTCTTTCTTT. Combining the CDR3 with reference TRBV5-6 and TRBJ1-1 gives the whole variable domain DAGVTQSPTHLIKTRGQQVTLRCSPKSGHDTVSWYQQALGQGPQFIFQYYEEEERQRGNFPDRFSGHQFPNYSSELNVNALLLGDSALYLCASSGQGGWSFFGQGTRLTVV.

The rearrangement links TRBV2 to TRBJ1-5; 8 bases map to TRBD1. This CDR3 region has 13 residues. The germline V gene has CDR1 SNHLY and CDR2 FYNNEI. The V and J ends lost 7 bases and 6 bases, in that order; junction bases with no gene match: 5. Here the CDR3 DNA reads TGTGCCAGCACTCGAACAGGGGGTCAGCCCCAGCATTTT. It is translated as CASTRTGGQPQHF.

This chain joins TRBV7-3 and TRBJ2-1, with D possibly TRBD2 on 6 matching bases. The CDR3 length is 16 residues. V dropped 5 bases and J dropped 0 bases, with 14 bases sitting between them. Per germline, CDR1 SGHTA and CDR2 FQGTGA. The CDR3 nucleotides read TGTGCCAGCAGCGCTAATAGCGGCTACTCCTACAATGAGCAGTTCTTC. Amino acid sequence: CASSANSGYSYNEQFF.

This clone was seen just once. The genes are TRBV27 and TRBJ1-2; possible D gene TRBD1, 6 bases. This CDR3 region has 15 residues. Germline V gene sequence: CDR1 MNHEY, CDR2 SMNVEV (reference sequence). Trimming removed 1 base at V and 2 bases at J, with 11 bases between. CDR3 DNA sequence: TGTGCCAGCAGTTTATATAGTCAGGGGAACTATGGCTACACCTTC. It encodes CASSLYSQGNYGYTF.

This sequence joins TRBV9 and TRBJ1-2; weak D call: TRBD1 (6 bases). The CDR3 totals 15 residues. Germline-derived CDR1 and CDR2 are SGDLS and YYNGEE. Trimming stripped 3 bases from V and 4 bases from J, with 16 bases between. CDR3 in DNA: TGTGCCAGCAGCGCCGGGACATCAACATCCTATGGCTACACCTTC. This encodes CASSAGTSTSYGYTF.

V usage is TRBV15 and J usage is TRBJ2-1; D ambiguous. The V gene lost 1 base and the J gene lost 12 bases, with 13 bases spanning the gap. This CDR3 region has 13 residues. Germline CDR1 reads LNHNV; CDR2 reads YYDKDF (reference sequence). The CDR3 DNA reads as TGTGCCACCAGCAGAGCAGACTCCCAATTGCAGTTCTTC. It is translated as CATSRADSQLQFF.

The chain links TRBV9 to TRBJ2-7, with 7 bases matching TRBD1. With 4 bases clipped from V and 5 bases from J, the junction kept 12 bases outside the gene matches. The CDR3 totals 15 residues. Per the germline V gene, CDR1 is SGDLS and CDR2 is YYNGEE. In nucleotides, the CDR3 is TGTGCCAGCAGCATCTCAGGACAGGATAGAAACGAGCAGTACTTC. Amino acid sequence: CASSISGQDRNEQYF.

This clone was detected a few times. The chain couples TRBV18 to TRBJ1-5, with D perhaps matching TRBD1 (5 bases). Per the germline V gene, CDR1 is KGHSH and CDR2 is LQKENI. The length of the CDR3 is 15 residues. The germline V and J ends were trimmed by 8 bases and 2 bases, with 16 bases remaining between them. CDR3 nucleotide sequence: TGTGCCAGCCGGAGGGGAGTGGAAGGCAATCAGCCCCAGCATTTT. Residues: CASRRGVEGNQPQHF.

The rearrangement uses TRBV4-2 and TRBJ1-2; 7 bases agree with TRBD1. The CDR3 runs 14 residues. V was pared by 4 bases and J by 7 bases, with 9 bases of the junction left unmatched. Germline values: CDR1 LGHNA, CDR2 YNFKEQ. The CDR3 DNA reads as TGTGCCAGCAGCCGCTCCACAGGGGAGCCTGGCTACACCTTC. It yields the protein CASSRSTGEPGYTF.

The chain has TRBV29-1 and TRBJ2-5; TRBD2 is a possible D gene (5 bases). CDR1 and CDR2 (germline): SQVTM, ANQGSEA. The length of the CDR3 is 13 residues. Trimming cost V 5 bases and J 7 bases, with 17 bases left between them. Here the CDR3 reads CSVTGEFVGTQYF. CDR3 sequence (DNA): TGCAGCGTTACCGGGGAATTTGTAGGGACCCAGTACTTC. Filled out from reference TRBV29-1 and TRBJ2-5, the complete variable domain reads SAVISQKPSRDICQRGTSLTIQCQVDSQVTMMFWYRQQPGQSLTLIATANQGSEATYESGFVIDKFPISRPNLTFSTLTVSNMSPEDSSIYLCSVTGEFVGTQYFGPGTRLLVL.

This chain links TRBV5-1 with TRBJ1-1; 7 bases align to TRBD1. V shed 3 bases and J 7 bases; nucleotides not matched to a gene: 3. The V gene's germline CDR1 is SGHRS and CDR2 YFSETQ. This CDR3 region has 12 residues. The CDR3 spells CASSYRDSEAFF. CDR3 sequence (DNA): TGCGCCAGCAGCTATCGGGACAGTGAAGCTTTCTTT.

Here the CDR3 DNA reads TGTGCCAGCAGCCGCCACGGCGGGGAGGCGCGAAGCACAGATACGCAGTATTTT. Residues: CASSRHGGEARSTDTQYF. V and J are TRBV2 and TRBJ2-3; weak D call: TRBD2 (6 bases). The CDR3 has 18 residues. CDR1 and CDR2 (germline): SNHLY, FYNNEI. V was shortened by 6 bases and J by 0 bases, with 22 bases between the two germline ends. Combining the CDR3 with reference TRBV2 and TRBJ2-3 gives the whole variable domain EPEVTQTPSHQVTQMGQEVILRCVPISNHLYFYWYRQILGQKVEFLVSFYNNEISEKSEIFDDQFSVERPDGSNFTLKIRSTKLEDSAMYFCASSRHGGEARSTDTQYFGPGTRLTVL.

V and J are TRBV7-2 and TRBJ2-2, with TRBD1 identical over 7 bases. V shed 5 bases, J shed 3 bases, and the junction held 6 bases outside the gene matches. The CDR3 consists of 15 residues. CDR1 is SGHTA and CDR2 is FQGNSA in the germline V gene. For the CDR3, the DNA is TGTGCCAGCAGCCCGGGACAGTCCTACACCGGGGAGCTGTTTTTT. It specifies CASSPGQSYTGELFF. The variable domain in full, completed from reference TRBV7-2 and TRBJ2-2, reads GAGVSQSPSNKVTEKGKDVELRCDPISGHTALYWYRQSLGQGLEFLIYFQGNSAPDKSGLPSDRFSAERTGGSVSTLTIQRTQQEDSAVYLCASSPGQSYTGELFFGEGSRLTVL.

In DNA, the CDR3 is TGTGCCAGCAGCCTAGGTACCGGCAATGAGCAGTTCTTC. This encodes CASSLGTGNEQFF. The chain links TRBV7-6 to TRBJ2-1; D ambiguous. The CDR3 totals 13 residues. CDR1 is SGHVS, CDR2 FNYEAQ, per germline. Trimming cost V 5 bases and J 6 bases, with 11 bases left between them.